This T cell receptor (beta chain) comes out of a study of T cells after posttransplantation cyclophosphamide. In germline, CDR1 is SGHRS, CDR2 YFSETQ. The V gene lost 3 bases and the J gene lost 5 bases, with 14 bases spanning the gap. This CDR3 region has 14 residues. Sequencing used immunoSEQ multiplex PCR; TCRdb keeps in-frame clones, though not all of them. The sample records about 18,000 clones, 75% to 90% being singletons. This receptor was taken from a man aged 30 to 45 in good health and a related stem cell transplant donor. The chain has TRBV5-1 and TRBJ2-5; perhaps TRBD2 as D (5 bases). Sequencing was done on a sample of memory CD4+ T cells sorted from blood. The CDR3 region is CASSSGIPPETQYF. The CDR3 DNA reads as TGCGCCAGCAGCTCCGGGATACCTCCCGAGACCCAGTACTTC.